The source of this T cell receptor (beta chain) is a study of cytomegalovirus exposure and HLA in healthy donors. Whole-study context: Earlier, fewer than 130 million unique TCR beta sequences were recovered from about 200 million T cells by an analysis. Membership in the Caucasian-associated ancestry cluster was found for 81% of around 380 genotyped donors. General study results and limits: What was likely a sequencing artifact was a cluster of highly shared sequence variants. Reported findings show TCR beta sequences accurately forecast HLA-A and HLA-B alleles in most subjects.

This CDR3 region has 18 residues. Looked up from germline, CDR1 is SGHDN and CDR2 is FVKESK. Trimming removed 0 bases from V and 4 bases from J, with 18 bases in between. PCR involved 60 Vbeta and 13 Jbeta primers. TCRdb's table, derived via immunoSEQ multiplex PCR, lists solely in-frame clones and lacks some. The sample includes around 200,000 clones, approximately 80% of them seen just once. As to this clone: The target antigen is unknown.

The sequence derives from a man aged 45-65 years in good health and CMV-seronegative. Sequencing used PBMCs. This chain joins TRBV14 and TRBJ1-4; perhaps TRBD1 as D (6 bases). The chain's CDR3 is CASSQDRVAGAINEKLFF. DNA for the CDR3: TGTGCCAGCAGCCAAGATCGGGTAGCAGGGGCTATTAATGAAAAACTGTTTTTT.